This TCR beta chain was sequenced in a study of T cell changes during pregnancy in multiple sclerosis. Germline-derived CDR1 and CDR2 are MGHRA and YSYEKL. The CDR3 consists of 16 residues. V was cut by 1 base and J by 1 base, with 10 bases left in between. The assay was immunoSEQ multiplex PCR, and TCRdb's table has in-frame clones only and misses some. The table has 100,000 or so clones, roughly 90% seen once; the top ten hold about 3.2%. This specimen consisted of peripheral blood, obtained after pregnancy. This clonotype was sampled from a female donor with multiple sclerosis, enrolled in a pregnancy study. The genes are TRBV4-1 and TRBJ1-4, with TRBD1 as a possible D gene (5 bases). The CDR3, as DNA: TGCGCCAGCAGCCAAGCCCCCGGGGGAACTAATGAAAAACTGTTTTTT. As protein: CASSQAPGGTNEKLFF.